This T cell receptor beta chain is from a study of T cell responses to AZD1222 COVID-19 vaccine. The wider study: It was second doses at about 4 or about 12 weeks that were pooled.

Whole-study results and caveats: Donors, mostly white British, included more females; clonal diversity was possibly underestimated. Close to half of all spike-specific TCRs reportedly target regions of the variants that are unmutated.

Remarks on this clone: Its antigen is unidentified.

Using immunoSEQ multiplex PCR, the repertoire was profiled, and TCRdb retains in-frame clones only, with some absent. The sample lists 70,000 to 90,000 clones; roughly 90% were seen once. Germline V gene sequence: CDR1 LGHDT, CDR2 YNNKEL (reference sequence). This CDR3 is 16 amino acids long. The V end was cut by 4 bases, the J end by 0 bases, with 10 bases between. The source material was peripheral blood, sampled on day 0 of AZD1222 vaccination. The chain carries TRBV3-1 (or the pseudogene TRBV3-2) and TRBJ2-6; tentative D call: TRBD2 (6 bases). This TCR was recovered from an adult in good health. This CDR3 is CASSLGLSSGANVLTF. The CDR3 DNA follows: TGTGCCAGCAGCCTGGGACTGAGCTCTGGGGCCAACGTCCTGACTTTC.